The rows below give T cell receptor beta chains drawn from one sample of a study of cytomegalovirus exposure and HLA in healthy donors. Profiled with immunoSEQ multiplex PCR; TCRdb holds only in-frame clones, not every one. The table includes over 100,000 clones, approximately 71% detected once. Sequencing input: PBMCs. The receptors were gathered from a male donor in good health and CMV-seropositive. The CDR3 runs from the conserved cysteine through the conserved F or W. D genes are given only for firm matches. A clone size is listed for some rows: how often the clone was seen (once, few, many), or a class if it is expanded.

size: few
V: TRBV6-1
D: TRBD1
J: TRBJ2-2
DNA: TGTGCCAGCAGTGAACAGGGGGCGAACACCGGGGAGCTGTTTTTT
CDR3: CASSEQGANTGELFF

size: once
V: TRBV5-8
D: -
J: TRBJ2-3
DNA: TGTGCCAGCAGCTTGGATTCGCGAAGTACAGATACGCAGTATTTT
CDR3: CASSLDSRSTDTQYF

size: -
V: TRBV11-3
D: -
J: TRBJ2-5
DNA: TGTGCCAGCAGCTTAGGGGCCCTCCAAGAGACCCAGTACTTC
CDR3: CASSLGALQETQYF

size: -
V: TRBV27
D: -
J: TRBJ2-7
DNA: TGTGCCAGCAGTTTAATCCCCTCCTACGAGCAGTACTTC
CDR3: CASSLIPSYEQYF

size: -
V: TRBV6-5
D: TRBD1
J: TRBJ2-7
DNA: TGTGCCAGCAGTTCCGGTTGGGGACAGGGGACTTACGAGCAGTACTTC
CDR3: CASSSGWGQGTYEQYF

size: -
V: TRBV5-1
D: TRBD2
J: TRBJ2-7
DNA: TGCGCCAGCAGGACTAGCGGGAGCTACGAGCAGTACTTC
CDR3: CASRTSGSYEQYF

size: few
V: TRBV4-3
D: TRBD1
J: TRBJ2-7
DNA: TGCGCCAGCAGCCAACGGGACAGGGGGCAGGAGCAGTACTTC
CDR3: CASSQRDRGQEQYF

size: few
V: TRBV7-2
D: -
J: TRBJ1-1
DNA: TGTGCCAGCAGCTTATCAGGGGCTAGGGCTGAAGCTTTCTTT
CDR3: CASSLSGARAEAFF

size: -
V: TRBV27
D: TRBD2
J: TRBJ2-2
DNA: TGTGCCAACAAAGGACTAGCGGGCTTTACCTCCCCAGACACCGGGGAGCTGTTTTTT
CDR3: CANKGLAGFTSPDTGELFF

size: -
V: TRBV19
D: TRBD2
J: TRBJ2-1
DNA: TGTGCCAGTAGTTCCCGAGGAGCGGGAGGGCCTTACAATGAGCAGTTCTTC
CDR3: CASSSRGAGGPYNEQFF

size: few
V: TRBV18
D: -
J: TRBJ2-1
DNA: TGTGCCAGCTCACCACCCAGGACTCAGAATGAGCAGTTCTTC
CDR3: CASSPPRTQNEQFF

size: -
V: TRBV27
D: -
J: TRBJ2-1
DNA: TGTGCCAGCAGTTTATCGATGGCGGGACTCTCCTACAATGAGCAGTTCTTC
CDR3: CASSLSMAGLSYNEQFF

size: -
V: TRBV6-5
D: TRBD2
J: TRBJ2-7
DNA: TGTGCCAGCAGGAAGAGCGGGAACTCCTACGAGCAGTACTTC
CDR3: CASRKSGNSYEQYF

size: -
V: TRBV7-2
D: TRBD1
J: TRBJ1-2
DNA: TGTGCCAGCAGCTTAGATGGGACAGCTAACTATGGCTACACCTTC
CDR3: CASSLDGTANYGYTF

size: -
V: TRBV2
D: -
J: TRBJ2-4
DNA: TGTGCCAGCAGTGATAGGGGAGGGGGGGCCAAAAACATTCAGTACTTC
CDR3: CASSDRGGGAKNIQYF

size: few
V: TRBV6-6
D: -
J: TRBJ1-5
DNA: TGTGCCAGCAGTTACGGGCAGTTGGGTCAGCCCCAGCATTTT
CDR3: CASSYGQLGQPQHF

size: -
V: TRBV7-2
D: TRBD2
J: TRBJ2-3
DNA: TGTGCCAGCAGCCCCCCTAGCGGGATCGGCACAGATACGCAGTATTTT
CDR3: CASSPPSGIGTDTQYF

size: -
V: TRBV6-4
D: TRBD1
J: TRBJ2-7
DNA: TGTGCCAGCAGTGACCTCATCAGGGGGAACTACGAGCAGTACTTC
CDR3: CASSDLIRGNYEQYF

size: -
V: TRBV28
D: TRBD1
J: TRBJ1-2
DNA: TGTGCCAGCAGTTCTCCGATATCCCCAGGACAGGGCGGCTATGGCTACACCTTC
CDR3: CASSSPISPGQGGYGYTF

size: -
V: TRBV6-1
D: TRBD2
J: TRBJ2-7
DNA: TGTGCCAGCAGCCCCTTACGGGAGGGCCGTTACGAGCAGTACTTC
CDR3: CASSPLREGRYEQYF

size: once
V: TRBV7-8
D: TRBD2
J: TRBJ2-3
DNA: TGTGCCAGCAGCCATGGACTAGCGGGAGTAGGGGCAAGGCCTACAGATACGCAGTATTTT
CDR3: CASSHGLAGVGARPTDTQYF

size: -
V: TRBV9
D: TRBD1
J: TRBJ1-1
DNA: TGTGCCAGCAGCCCACGGACAGGGGGTAACACTGAAGCTTTCTTT
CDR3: CASSPRTGGNTEAFF

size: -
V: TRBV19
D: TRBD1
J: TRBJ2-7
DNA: TGTGCCAGTAGTACCCTCGGACCACGACAGGGTCGAAGCTACGAGCAGTACTTC
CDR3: CASSTLGPRQGRSYEQYF

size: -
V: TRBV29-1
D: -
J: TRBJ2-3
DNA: TGCAGCGTTGAACGGACAGGCACAGATACGCAGTATTTT
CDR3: CSVERTGTDTQYF

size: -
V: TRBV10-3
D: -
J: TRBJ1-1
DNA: TGTGCCATTGGACAGAACACTGAAGCTTTCTTT
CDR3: CAIGQNTEAFF

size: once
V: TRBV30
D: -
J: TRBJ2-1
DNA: TGTGCCTGGAGTGTACTACATGAGCAGTTCTTC
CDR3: CAWSVLHEQFF

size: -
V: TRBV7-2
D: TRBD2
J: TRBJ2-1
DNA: TGTGCCAGCAGCCGATCTAGCGGGAGTACCTACAATGAGCAGTTCTTC
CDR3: CASSRSSGSTYNEQFF

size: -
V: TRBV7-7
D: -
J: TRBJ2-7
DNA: TGTGCCAGCAGTTGGACTAAAGGCTACGAGCAGTACTTC
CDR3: CASSWTKGYEQYF

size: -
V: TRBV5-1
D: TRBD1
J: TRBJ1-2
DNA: TGCGCCAGCAGCTTGGATCCGGGACAGGGGGCGGGCTACACCTTC
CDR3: CASSLDPGQGAGYTF